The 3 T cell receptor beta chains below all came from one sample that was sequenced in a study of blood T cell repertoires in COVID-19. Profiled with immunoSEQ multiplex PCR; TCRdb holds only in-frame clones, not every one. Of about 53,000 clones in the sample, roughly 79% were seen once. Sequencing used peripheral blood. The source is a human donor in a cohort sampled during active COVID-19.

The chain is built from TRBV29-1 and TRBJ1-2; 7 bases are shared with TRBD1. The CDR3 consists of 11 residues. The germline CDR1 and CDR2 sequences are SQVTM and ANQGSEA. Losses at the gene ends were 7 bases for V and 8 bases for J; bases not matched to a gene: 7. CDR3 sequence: CSALGTVGYTF. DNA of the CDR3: TGCAGCGCTTTGGGGACAGTCGGCTACACCTTC.

The CDR3 coding sequence is TGTGCCAGCAGCTTTAGACAGGGCGATGAGCAGTACTTC. This sequence encodes CASSFRQGDEQYF. The chain uses TRBV7-2 and TRBJ2-7; 7 bases map to TRBD1. Germline CDR1 and CDR2: SGHTA and FQGNSA. Unmatched junction bases numbered 6, after V lost 3 bases and J lost 7 bases. The CDR3 is 13 amino acids.

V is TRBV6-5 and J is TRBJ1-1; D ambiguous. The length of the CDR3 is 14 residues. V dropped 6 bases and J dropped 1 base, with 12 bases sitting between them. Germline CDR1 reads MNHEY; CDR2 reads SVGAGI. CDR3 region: CASRPSGRNTEAFF. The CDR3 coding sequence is TGTGCCAGCAGACCCTCGGGGAGGAACACTGAAGCTTTCTTT.